Listed here are 7 T cell receptor beta chains from one sample, sequenced in a study of shared clonotypes between healthy human individuals. The method was immunoSEQ multiplex PCR; TCRdb's version includes in-frame clones alone and lacks a portion of them. This table has about 1.5 million clones, around 98% appearing once. The sample consisted of naive CD4+ T cells sorted from blood. The subset was: CD45RA+ positively selected. The receptors originated from a man aged 25-45 years in good health.

The chain employs TRBV28 and TRBJ1-1; D uncertain. The germline V gene has CDR1 MDHEN and CDR2 SYDVKM. Trimming took 5 bases from V and 3 from J, leaving 7 bases between them. The CDR3 spans 12 residues. In nucleotides, the CDR3 is TGTGCCAGCAGTCTACAGTACACTGAAGCTTTCTTT. The encoded protein is CASSLQYTEAFF.

The rearrangement uses TRBV9 and TRBJ2-5; possibly TRBD2 for D (7 bases). V was trimmed by 4 bases and J by 5 bases, leaving 21 bases between them. This CDR3 has 16 amino acids. The germline gives CDR1 SGDLS, CDR2 YYNGEE. CDR3 bases: TGTGCCAGCAGCTTCCTTCCTGGGGGGGGCCTGGAGACCCAGTACTTC. Its translation is CASSFLPGGGLETQYF.

This rearrangement joins TRBV7-2 to TRBJ2-1; D tentatively reads TRBD1 or TRBD2 (5 bases each). Germline CDR1 reads SGHTA; CDR2 reads FQGNSA. The CDR3 length is 17 residues. V was cut by 1 base and J by 4 bases, with 17 bases left in between. The CDR3 coding sequence is TGTGCCAGCAGCTTAGAGGGGACGCCTAGGAGTTACAATGAGCAGTTCTTC. Translation gives CASSLEGTPRSYNEQFF.

This chain uses TRBV18 with TRBJ2-1; 11 positions match TRBD2. Per germline, CDR1 KGHSH and CDR2 LQKENI. The CDR3 loop spans 15 amino acids. Trimming took 6 bases from V and 10 from J; bases not matched to a gene: 11. In DNA form, the CDR3 reads TGTGCCAGCTCGCCGGTACTAGCGGGAGAAGGGGAGCAGTTCTTC. This sequence encodes CASSPVLAGEGEQFF.

This clone was detected once. The J gene is TRBJ2-1, the V gene TRBV28; D could derive from TRBD1 or TRBD2 (5 bases each). Germline values: CDR1 MDHEN, CDR2 SYDVKM. Trimming stripped 6 bases from V and 0 bases from J, with 18 bases between. The CDR3 has 17 amino acids. CDR3 nucleotide sequence: TGTGCCAGCAGAGGGATATGGGGGACGAGCTCCTACAATGAGCAGTTCTTC. It encodes CASRGIWGTSSYNEQFF.

In this sample, this clone turned up once. V is TRBV14 and J is TRBJ1-1; 9 bases map to TRBD1. The CDR3 totals 17 residues. Trimming removed 4 bases from V and 2 bases from J; junction bases left unmatched: 11. CDR1 SGHDN and CDR2 FVKESK come from the germline V gene. CDR3 DNA: TGTGCCAGCAGCCCTCTTGGGACAGGGCCATTCAACACTGAAGCTTTCTTT. This codes for CASSPLGTGPFNTEAFF. Using reference TRBV14 and TRBJ1-1 for the parts outside the CDR3, the full variable domain is EAGVTQFPSHSVIEKGQTVTLRCDPISGHDNLYWYRRVMGKEIKFLLHFVKESKQDESGMPNNRFLAERTGGTYSTLKVQPAELEDSGVYFCASSPLGTGPFNTEAFFGQGTRLTVV.

Regarding this clone: Additional DNA sequences in this sample encode the identical CDR3. J is TRBJ1-5 and V is TRBV28; the D gene is possibly TRBD1 (5 bases). This CDR3 is built from 15 residues. Germline CDR1 and CDR2: MDHEN and SYDVKM. The V and J ends lost 3 bases and 4 bases respectively, with 13 bases between them. The CDR3 DNA is TGTGCCAGCAGTTTTTCCGGGGGGGGAAATCAGCCCCAGCATTTT. It encodes CASSFSGGGNQPQHF.